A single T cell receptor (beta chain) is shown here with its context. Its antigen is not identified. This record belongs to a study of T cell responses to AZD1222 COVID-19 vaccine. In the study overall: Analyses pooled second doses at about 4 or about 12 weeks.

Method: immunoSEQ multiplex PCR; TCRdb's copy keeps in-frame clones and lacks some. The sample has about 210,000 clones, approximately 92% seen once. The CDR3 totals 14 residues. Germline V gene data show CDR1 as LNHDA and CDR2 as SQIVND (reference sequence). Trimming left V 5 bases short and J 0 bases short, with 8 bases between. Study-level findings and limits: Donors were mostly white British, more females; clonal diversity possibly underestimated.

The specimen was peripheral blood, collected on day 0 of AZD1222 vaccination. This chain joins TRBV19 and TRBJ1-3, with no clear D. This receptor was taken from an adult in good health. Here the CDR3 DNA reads TGTGCCAGTAGTGCGGGCCACTCTGGAAACACCATATATTTT. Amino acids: CASSAGHSGNTIYF.